These 29 T cell receptor beta chains were sequenced from one sample in a study of metastatic and nonmetastatic thyroid tumors. TCRdb re-called the PCR reads through MiXCR. The sample has 40,000 or so clones, about 24% seen once; the top ten hold about 8.9%. Patients had received no treatment of any kind before thyroid surgery. Material: blood. The source of these receptors is a female donor with papillary thyroid cancer or a benign thyroid nodule (not recorded which). Some clones in this sample may be carry-over from other donors' samples.

This rearrangement joins TRBV7-2 to TRBJ1-2, with D hard to call. CDR1 and CDR2 from the germline V gene are SGHTA and FQGNSA. V was cut by 2 bases and J by 4 bases, with 11 bases left in between. CDR3 length equals 14 residues. The CDR3 here is CASSLSLNPYGYTF. CDR3 coding DNA: TGTGCCAGCAGCTTAAGTTTGAACCCCTATGGCTACACCTTC.

This clone showed up many times. The rearrangement uses TRBV20-1 and TRBJ2-3; 10 nucleotides align to TRBD2. Germline CDR1 and CDR2: DFQATT and SNEGSKA (reference sequence). The CDR3 loop spans 14 amino acids. V lost 3 bases, J lost 1 base, and 1 base stayed unmatched. CDR3: CSASGTSGTDTQYF. Written as DNA, the CDR3 is TGCAGTGCTAGCGGGACTAGCGGCACAGATACGCAGTATTTT.

This clone was seen repeatedly, ten times or more. This chain uses TRBV6-5 with TRBJ1-1; tentatively, D is TRBD1 (6 bases). The V gene's germline CDR1 is MNHEY and CDR2 SVGAGI. Trimming removed 0 bases from V and 9 bases from J, with 14 bases in between. CDR3 size: 14 residues. The CDR3 sequence: CASSYSMEGVKAFF. The DNA for the CDR3 is TGTGCCAGCAGTTACTCGATGGAGGGGGTTAAAGCTTTCTTT.

This clone is medium-sized (0.01 to 0.1%) by share. The rearrangement uses TRBV12-3 or TRBV12-4 and TRBJ1-1; D is unclear. The CDR3 loop spans 13 amino acids. V was cut by 7 bases and J by 1 base, with 10 bases left in between. In nucleotides, the CDR3 is TGTGCCAGCAAACTCTCAGGGAACACTGAAGCTTTCTTT. Translating it yields CASKLSGNTEAFF.

This clone was counted a few times. A read error may account for a junction end that differs from germline. This rearrangement joins TRBV10-3 to TRBJ1-2; 7 bases fit TRBD1. The CDR3 is 13 residues long. Germline V gene lookup returns CDR1 ENHRY and CDR2 SYGVKD. CDR3 amino acids: CVIYDRDLSGYTF. The CDR3 DNA reads as TGTGTCATCTATGACAGGGACCTTTCAGGATACACCTTC.

The CDR3: CASSERARTSGGGSYNEQFF. Here the CDR3 DNA reads TGTGCCAGCAGTGAAAGAGCCCGGACTAGCGGGGGGGGCTCCTACAATGAGCAGTTCTTC. The chain employs TRBV2 and TRBJ2-1; 15 bases are shared with TRBD2. Germline CDR1 is SNHLY and CDR2 is FYNNEI. With 2 bases clipped from V and 0 bases from J, the junction kept 8 bases outside the gene matches. This CDR3 contains 20 residues.

V usage is TRBV11-2 and J usage is TRBJ2-1; D is unresolved. V was cut by 3 bases and J by 4 bases, with 10 bases left in between. The CDR3 extends over 14 amino acids. Germline-derived CDR1 and CDR2 are SGHAT and FQNNGV. The CDR3 coding sequence is TGTGCCAGCAGCTTTATCTATGCTTACAATGAGCAGTTCTTC. Its translation is CASSFIYAYNEQFF.

This clone came up many times. The V gene is TRBV30, the J gene TRBJ2-1, with TRBD2 matching over 11 bases. Germline CDR1 GTSNPN, CDR2 SVGIG (reference sequence). Trimming at V came to 5 bases and at J to 8 bases, leaving 14 bases not matched to a gene. CDR3 length: 16 residues. The CDR3 protein is CAWGGGVGLAGHEQFF. Written as DNA, the CDR3 is TGTGCCTGGGGAGGAGGGGTAGGACTAGCGGGCCATGAGCAGTTCTTC.

The chain carries TRBV12-3 or TRBV12-4 and TRBJ1-2; TRBD1 matches 7 bases. With V trimmed by 10 bases and J by 5 bases, 7 bases remained unmatched. The CDR3 loop spans 12 amino acids. The CDR3 region is CANRDSKYGYTF. CDR3 nucleotide sequence: TGTGCCAACCGGGACAGCAAATATGGCTACACCTTC.

This clone was found many times. This rearrangement joins TRBV5-1 to TRBJ2-3; tentatively, D is TRBD1 or TRBD2 (5 bases each). Germline CDR1 and CDR2: SGHRS and YFSETQ. Between the trimmed V and J ends, which lost 0 bases and 1 base, there was a span of 12 bases. The CDR3 covers 16 residues. The CDR3 region is CASSLGDLAGTDTQYF. As DNA, the CDR3 is TGCGCCAGCAGCTTGGGGGACCTAGCTGGCACAGATACGCAGTATTTT.

The sample holds a few counts of this clone. The chain couples TRBV24-1 to TRBJ2-3, with no clear D. CDR1 is KGHDR, CDR2 SFDVKD, per germline. This CDR3 comprises 15 residues. V was clipped by 3 bases and J by 5 bases, with 14 bases between them. As DNA, the CDR3 is TGTGCCACCAGTGATAGGAGTTCCCGCGGAGATACGCAGTATTTT. This codes for CATSDRSSRGDTQYF.

The table lists this clone with a few counts. V gene TRBV28 combines with J gene TRBJ1-1; no clear D gene. The V gene's germline CDR1 is MDHEN and CDR2 SYDVKM. The CDR3 totals 13 residues. Trimming left V 2 bases short and J 6 bases short, with 10 bases between. DNA of the CDR3: TGTGCCAGCAGTTTACAGACTTCGTCTGAAGCTTTCTTT. It translates to CASSLQTSSEAFF.

This clone appeared many times. In DNA, the CDR3 is TGTGCCAGCAGTCTCGTGACAGGGGCCTACGAGCAGTACTTC. It encodes CASSLVTGAYEQYF. The rearrangement uses TRBV28 and TRBJ2-7, with 8 nucleotides matching TRBD1. With 5 bases clipped from V and 2 bases from J, the junction kept 5 bases outside the gene matches. The CDR3 consists of 14 residues. Looked up from germline, CDR1 is MDHEN and CDR2 is SYDVKM.

This clone was counted only a few times. At one boundary the junction diverges from the germline segment, which might be a read error. The chain recombines TRBV15 with TRBJ2-7; 9 bases align to TRBD2. The CDR3 totals 16 residues. The germline CDR1 and CDR2 sequences are LNHNV and YYDKDF (reference sequence). CDR3 region: CASSQGSGGLQGEQYF. DNA for the CDR3: TGTGCCAGCAGCCAGGGGAGCGGGGGGCTTCAGGGCGAGCAGTACTTC.

This clone was found many times. V is TRBV4-1 and J is TRBJ2-1, with 8 positions matching TRBD2. This CDR3 spans 17 amino acids. V lost 3 bases, J lost 7 bases, and 14 bases stayed unmatched. Per germline, CDR1 MGHRA and CDR2 YSYEKL. The CDR3 DNA follows: TGCGCCAGCAGCCACCCCCTCGGGGGGGAGTGTGTGAATGAGCAGTTCTTC. It is translated as CASSHPLGGECVNEQFF.

A few counts support this clone. Compared with germline, one end of the junction differs, possibly owing to a read error. The chain combines TRBV7-6 with TRBJ2-2; no definite D call. This CDR3 is built from 15 residues. Germline V CDR1 and CDR2: SGHVS, FNYEAQ. The CDR3 coding sequence is TGTGCCAGCAGCTTAGAGTGGTCGGGCACCGGCGAGCTGTTTTTT. It is translated as CASSLEWSGTGELFF. Together with reference TRBV7-6 and TRBJ2-2, the CDR3 gives the full variable domain: GAGVSQSPRYKVTKRGQDVALRCDPISGHVSLYWYRQALGQGPEFLTYFNYEAQQDKSGLPNDRFSAERPEGSISTLTIQRTEQRDSAMYRCASSLEWSGTGELFFGEGSRLTVL.

The chain is built from TRBV20-1 and TRBJ2-1, with 9 bases fitting TRBD2. In germline, CDR1 is DFQATT, CDR2 SNEGSKA (reference sequence). The CDR3 spans 16 residues. Germline trimming cut 2 bases from V and 6 bases from J; bases unmatched to any gene: 11. The DNA of the CDR3 is TGCAGTGCTAGACCCGGGACTAGCCCCACAAGCAATGAGCAGTTCTTC. Translating it yields CSARPGTSPTSNEQFF.

The chain is built from TRBV20-1 and TRBJ1-1, with 12 positions matching TRBD1. Germline V gene lookup returns CDR1 DFQATT and CDR2 SNEGSKA (reference sequence). The CDR3 totals 19 residues. V lost 1 base and J lost 0; bases outside the gene matches: 12. In DNA, the CDR3 is TGCAGTGCTAGAGCAACACCGGGACAGGGGGCTAGGGTGAACACTGAAGCTTTCTTT. Its protein is CSARATPGQGARVNTEAFF.

At least ten counts were recorded for this clone. The chain uses TRBV2 and TRBJ1-2; maybe TRBD1 (6 bases). CDR1 is SNHLY, CDR2 FYNNEI, per germline. Deletions cut 1 base from V and 6 bases from J, with 24 bases between. The CDR3 totals 18 residues. CDR3 in DNA: TGTGCCAGCAGTGAAGGGGGGCTAGACAGACTTAGGGCCAATGGCTACACCTTC. Encoded protein: CASSEGGLDRLRANGYTF.

V gene TRBV9 combines with J gene TRBJ2-7, with D possibly being TRBD1 or TRBD2 (5 bases each). The germline V gene encodes CDR1 SGDLS and CDR2 YYNGEE. Between the trimmed V and J ends, which lost 4 bases and 4 bases, there was a span of 15 bases. This CDR3 region has 14 residues. This chain's CDR3 is CASSSRDGQYEQYF. In DNA form, the CDR3 reads TGTGCCAGCAGCTCCCGGGACGGTCAATACGAGCAGTACTTC.

About this clone itself: Just one base apart from a much larger clone, this may be a read error. The gene calls are TRBV4-2 and TRBJ2-5, with 7 bases fitting TRBD1. The V gene's germline CDR1 is LGHNA and CDR2 YNFKEQ. The CDR3 extends over 15 amino acids. J gave up 3 bases and V 6 bases, and 10 bases lay outside the gene matches. CDR3 in DNA: TGTGCCAGCAGACGGTGGGGACAGACCGAAGAGACCCAGTACTTC. Its protein product is CASRRWGQTEETQYF.

This clone is medium-sized within its sample. The chain is built from TRBV6-2 or TRBV6-3 and TRBJ2-7; D call uncertain. Per the germline V gene, CDR1 is MNHEY and CDR2 is SVGEGT. CDR3 length equals 15 residues. V shed 5 bases and J shed 3 bases, with 17 bases lying between them. CDR3 bases: TGTGCCAGCAGTCCCGGGTTTTCTAAGCACTACGAGCAGTACTTC. It is translated as CASSPGFSKHYEQYF.

This clone was seen at least ten times. This chain connects TRBV11-2 to TRBJ1-1; a possible D gene is TRBD1 (5 bases). The germline gives CDR1 SGHAT, CDR2 FQNNGV. The CDR3 loop spans 17 amino acids. Trimming cost V 2 bases and J 0 bases, with 16 bases left between them. CDR3 region: CASSLHDSRIMNTEAFF. The CDR3 bases are TGTGCCAGCAGCTTACATGACAGTCGAATCATGAACACTGAAGCTTTCTTT.

This clone was seen many times. The chain employs TRBV14 and TRBJ1-5; possibly TRBD1 for D (6 bases). Germline CDR1 reads SGHDN; CDR2 reads FVKESK. This CDR3 contains 14 residues. Trimming stripped 4 bases from V and 4 bases from J, with 11 bases between. The CDR3, as DNA: TGTGCCAGCAGCCCCTCGGACAGTAATCAGCCCCAGCATTTT. It codes for CASSPSDSNQPQHF.

This clone was detected many times. V and J are TRBV6-1 and TRBJ2-5; D call uncertain. Germline assignment: CDR1 MNHNS and CDR2 SASEGT. Deletions cut 0 bases from V and 5 bases from J, with 13 bases between. This CDR3 comprises 15 residues. This CDR3 reads CASSEALQIRETQYF. The DNA for the CDR3 is TGTGCCAGCAGTGAAGCGCTCCAGATCCGGGAGACCCAGTACTTC.

The table lists this clone with many counts. This chain connects TRBV24-1 to TRBJ2-1; D not resolved. The germline V and J ends were trimmed by 3 bases and 7 bases, with 12 bases remaining between them. CDR1 KGHDR and CDR2 SFDVKD come from the germline V gene. The CDR3 runs 14 residues. The CDR3 reads CATSDTLSGNEQFF. The CDR3 bases are TGTGCCACCAGTGATACCCTTTCGGGTAATGAGCAGTTCTTC.

This clone was picked up many times. The CDR3 sequence is CASSVQTGTNTGELFF. In DNA form, the CDR3 reads TGTGCCAGCAGCGTCCAGACAGGGACCAACACCGGGGAGCTGTTTTTT. This sequence joins TRBV7-3 and TRBJ2-2; 7 nucleotides align to TRBD1. Germline trimming cut 5 bases from V and 2 bases from J; bases unmatched to any gene: 8. This CDR3 spans 16 amino acids. Per germline, CDR1 SGHTA and CDR2 FQGTGA.

This clone was detected only a few times. The rearrangement joins TRBV6-5 to TRBJ2-5; D is uncertain. Gene TRBJ2-1 matches the end of the DNA better, so the J call may be wrong. This CDR3 is built from 13 residues. The germline V gene has CDR1 MNHEY and CDR2 SVGAGI. The CDR3 loop reads CASSYTAAGEQFF. Here the CDR3 DNA reads TGTGCCAGCAGTTATACCGCGGCAGGCGAGCAGTTCTTC.

A word on this clone: The junction does not match germline at one end; this may be a read error. The chain links TRBV19 to TRBJ2-7; 8 positions match TRBD2. CDR1 LNHDA and CDR2 SQIVND come from the germline V gene (reference sequence). This CDR3 has 17 residues. The CDR3 DNA follows: TGTGCCAGTAGTATAGGCCCTGGACTAGCAGTCGCCTACGAGCATTACTTC. This gives the protein CASSIGPGLAVAYEHYF.